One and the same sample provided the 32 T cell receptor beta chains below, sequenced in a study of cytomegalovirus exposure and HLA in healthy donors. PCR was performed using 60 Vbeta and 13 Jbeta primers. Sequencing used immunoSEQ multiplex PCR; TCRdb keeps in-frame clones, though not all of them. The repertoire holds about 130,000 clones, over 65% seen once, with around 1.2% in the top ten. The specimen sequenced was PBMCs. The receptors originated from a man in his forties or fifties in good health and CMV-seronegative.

The CDR3 nucleotides are TGTGCCAGCAGCTTAGCTGGACTTAGCACTGAAGCTTTCTTT. This sequence encodes CASSLAGLSTEAFF. The chain links TRBV7-9 to TRBJ1-1; no reliable D call. The ends were cut back, 0 bases at V and 4 bases at J, with 9 bases in the middle. The CDR3 spans 14 residues. CDR1 is SEHNR and CDR2 is FQNEAQ in the germline V gene (reference sequence).

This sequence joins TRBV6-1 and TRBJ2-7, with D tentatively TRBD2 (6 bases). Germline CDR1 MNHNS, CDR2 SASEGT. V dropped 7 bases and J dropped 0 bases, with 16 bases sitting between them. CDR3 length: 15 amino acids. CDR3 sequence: CASTQVGLHSYEQYF. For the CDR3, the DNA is TGTGCCAGCACCCAAGTGGGACTGCACTCCTACGAGCAGTACTTC.

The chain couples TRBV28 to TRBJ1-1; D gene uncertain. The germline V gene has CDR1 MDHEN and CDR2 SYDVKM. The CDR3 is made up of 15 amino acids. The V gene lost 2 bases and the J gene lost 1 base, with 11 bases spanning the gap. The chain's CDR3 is CASSLLLRQNTEAFF. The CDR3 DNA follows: TGTGCCAGCAGTTTACTCCTAAGACAGAACACTGAAGCTTTCTTT.

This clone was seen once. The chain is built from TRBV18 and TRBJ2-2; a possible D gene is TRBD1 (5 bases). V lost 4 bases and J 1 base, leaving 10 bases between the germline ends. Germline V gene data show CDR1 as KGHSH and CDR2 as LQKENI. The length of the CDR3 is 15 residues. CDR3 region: CASSLRQLNTGELFF. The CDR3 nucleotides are TGTGCCAGCTCACTTCGACAGTTGAACACCGGGGAGCTGTTTTTT.

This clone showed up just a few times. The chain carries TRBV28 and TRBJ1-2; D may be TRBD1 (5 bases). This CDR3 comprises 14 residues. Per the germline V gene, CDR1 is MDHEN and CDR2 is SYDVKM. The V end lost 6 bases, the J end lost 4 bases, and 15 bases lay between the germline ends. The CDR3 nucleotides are TGTGCCAGCAGCTCTCGGCCACAGGCCTATGGCTACACCTTC. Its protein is CASSSRPQAYGYTF.

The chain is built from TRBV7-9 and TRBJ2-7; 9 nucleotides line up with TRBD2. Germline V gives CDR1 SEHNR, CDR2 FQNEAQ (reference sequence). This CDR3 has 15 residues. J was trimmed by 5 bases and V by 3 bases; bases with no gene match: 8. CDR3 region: CASSFGLAGPDEQYF. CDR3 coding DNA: TGTGCCAGCAGCTTTGGTCTAGCGGGACCGGACGAGCAGTACTTC.

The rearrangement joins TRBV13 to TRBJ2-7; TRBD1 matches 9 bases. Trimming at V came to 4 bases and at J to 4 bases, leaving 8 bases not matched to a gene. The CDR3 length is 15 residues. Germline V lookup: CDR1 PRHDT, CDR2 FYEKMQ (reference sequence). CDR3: CASSSGTGGRYEQYF. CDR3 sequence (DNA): TGTGCCAGCAGCTCTGGCACAGGGGGCAGGTACGAGCAGTACTTC.

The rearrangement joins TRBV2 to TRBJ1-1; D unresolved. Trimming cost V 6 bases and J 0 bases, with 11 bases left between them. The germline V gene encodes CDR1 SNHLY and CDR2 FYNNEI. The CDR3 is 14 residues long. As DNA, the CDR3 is TGTGCCAGCAGCGCCCTGACTGTGAACACTGAAGCTTTCTTT. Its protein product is CASSALTVNTEAFF.

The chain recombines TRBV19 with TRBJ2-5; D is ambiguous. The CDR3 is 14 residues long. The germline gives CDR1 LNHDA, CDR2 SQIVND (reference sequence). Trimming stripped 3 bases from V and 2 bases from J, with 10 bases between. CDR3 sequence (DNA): TGTGCCAGTAGTATCTCAGGCAGTCAAGAGACCCAGTACTTC. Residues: CASSISGSQETQYF.

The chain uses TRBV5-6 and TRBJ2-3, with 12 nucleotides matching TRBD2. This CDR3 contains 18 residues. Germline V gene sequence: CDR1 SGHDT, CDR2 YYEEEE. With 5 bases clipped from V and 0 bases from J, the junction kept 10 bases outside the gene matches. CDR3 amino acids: CASRTTSGRLTSTDTQYF. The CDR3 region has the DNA TGTGCCAGCAGAACTACTAGCGGGAGGCTAACTAGCACAGATACGCAGTATTTT.

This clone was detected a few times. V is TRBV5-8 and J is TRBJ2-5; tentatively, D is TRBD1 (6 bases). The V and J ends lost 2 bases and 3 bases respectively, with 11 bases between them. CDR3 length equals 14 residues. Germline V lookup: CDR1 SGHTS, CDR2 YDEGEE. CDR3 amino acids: CASSFSGTKETQYF. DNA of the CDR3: TGTGCCAGCAGCTTTTCGGGGACAAAAGAGACCCAGTACTTC.

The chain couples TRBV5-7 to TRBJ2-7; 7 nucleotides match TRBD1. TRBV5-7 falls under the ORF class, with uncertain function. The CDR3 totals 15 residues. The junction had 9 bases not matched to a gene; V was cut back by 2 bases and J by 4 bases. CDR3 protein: CASSLGQDGPYEQYF. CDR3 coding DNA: TGTGCCAGCAGCTTAGGACAGGACGGTCCTTACGAGCAGTACTTC.

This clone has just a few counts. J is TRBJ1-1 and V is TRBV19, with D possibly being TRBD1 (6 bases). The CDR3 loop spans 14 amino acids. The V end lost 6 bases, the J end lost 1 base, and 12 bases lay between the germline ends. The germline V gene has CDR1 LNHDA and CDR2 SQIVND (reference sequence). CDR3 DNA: TGTGCCAGTAGGGGGACAACCGAGAACACTGAAGCTTTCTTT. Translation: CASRGTTENTEAFF. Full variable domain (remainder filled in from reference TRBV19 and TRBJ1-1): DGGITQSPKYLFRKEGQNVTLSCEQNLNHDAMYWYRQDPGQGLRLIYYSQIVNDFQKGDIAEGYSVSREKKESFPLTVTSAQKNPTAFYLCASRGTTENTEAFFGQGTRLTVV.

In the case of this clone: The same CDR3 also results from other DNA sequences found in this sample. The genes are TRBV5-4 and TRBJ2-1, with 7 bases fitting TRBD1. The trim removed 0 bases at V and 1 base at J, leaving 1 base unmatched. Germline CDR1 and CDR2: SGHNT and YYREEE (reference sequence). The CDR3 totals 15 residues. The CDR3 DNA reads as TGTGCCAGCAGCTTGGACAGGGGATCCTACAATGAGCAGTTCTTC. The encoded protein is CASSLDRGSYNEQFF. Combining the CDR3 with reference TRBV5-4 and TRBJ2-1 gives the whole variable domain ETGVTQSPTHLIKTRGQQVTLRCSSQSGHNTVSWYQQALGQGPQFIFQYYREEENGRGNFPPRFSGLQFPNYSSELNVNALELDDSALYLCASSLDRGSYNEQFFGPGTRLTVL.

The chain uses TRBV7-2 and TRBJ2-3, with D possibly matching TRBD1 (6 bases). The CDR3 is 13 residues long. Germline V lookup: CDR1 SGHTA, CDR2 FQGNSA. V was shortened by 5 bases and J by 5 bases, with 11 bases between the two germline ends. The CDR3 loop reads CASSQQGKDTQYF. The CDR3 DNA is TGTGCCAGCAGCCAGCAGGGGAAAGATACGCAGTATTTT. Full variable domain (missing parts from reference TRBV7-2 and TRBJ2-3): GAGVSQSPSNKVTEKGKDVELRCDPISGHTALYWYRQSLGQGLEFLIYFQGNSAPDKSGLPSDRFSAERTGGSVSTLTIQRTQQEDSAVYLCASSQQGKDTQYFGPGTRLTVL.

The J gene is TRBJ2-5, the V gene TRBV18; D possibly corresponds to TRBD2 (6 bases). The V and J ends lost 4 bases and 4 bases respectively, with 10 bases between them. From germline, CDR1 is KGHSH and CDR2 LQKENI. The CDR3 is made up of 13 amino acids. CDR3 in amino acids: CASSRGTLETQYF. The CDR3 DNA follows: TGTGCCAGCTCACGGGGGACTTTAGAGACCCAGTACTTC. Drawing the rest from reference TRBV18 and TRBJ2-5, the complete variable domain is NAGVMQNPRHLVRRRGQEARLRCSPMKGHSHVYWYRQLPEEGLKFMVYLQKENIIDESGMPKERFSAEFPKEGPSILRIQQVVRGDSAAYFCASSRGTLETQYFGPGTRLLVL.

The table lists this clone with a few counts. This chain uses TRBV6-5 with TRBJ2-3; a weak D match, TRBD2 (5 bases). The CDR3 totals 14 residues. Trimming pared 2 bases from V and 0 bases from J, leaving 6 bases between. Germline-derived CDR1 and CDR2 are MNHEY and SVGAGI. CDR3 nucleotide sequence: TGTGCCAGCAGTTACGGGAGTAGCACAGATACGCAGTATTTT. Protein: CASSYGSSTDTQYF.

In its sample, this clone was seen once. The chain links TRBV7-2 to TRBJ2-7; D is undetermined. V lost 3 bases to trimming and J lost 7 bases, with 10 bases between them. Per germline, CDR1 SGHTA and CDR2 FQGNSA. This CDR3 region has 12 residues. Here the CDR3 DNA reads TGTGCCAGCAGCTTCGGTTCTAGGGAGCAGTACTTC. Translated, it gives CASSFGSREQYF. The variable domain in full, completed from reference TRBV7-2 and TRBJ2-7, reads GAGVSQSPSNKVTEKGKDVELRCDPISGHTALYWYRQSLGQGLEFLIYFQGNSAPDKSGLPSDRFSAERTGGSVSTLTIQRTQQEDSAVYLCASSFGSREQYFGPGTRLTVT.

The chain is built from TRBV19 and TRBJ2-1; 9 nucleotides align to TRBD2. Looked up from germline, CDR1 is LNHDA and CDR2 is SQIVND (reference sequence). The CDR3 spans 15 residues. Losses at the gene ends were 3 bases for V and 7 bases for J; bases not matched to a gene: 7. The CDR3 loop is CASSIVAGEGNEQFF. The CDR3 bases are TGTGCCAGTAGTATCGTAGCGGGAGAAGGGAATGAGCAGTTCTTC.

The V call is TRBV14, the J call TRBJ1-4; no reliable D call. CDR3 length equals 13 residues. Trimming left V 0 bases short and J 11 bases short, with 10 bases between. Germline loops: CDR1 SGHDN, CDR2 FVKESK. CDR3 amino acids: CASSQDSVNKLFF. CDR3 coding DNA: TGTGCCAGCAGCCAAGATTCGGTTAATAAACTGTTTTTT.

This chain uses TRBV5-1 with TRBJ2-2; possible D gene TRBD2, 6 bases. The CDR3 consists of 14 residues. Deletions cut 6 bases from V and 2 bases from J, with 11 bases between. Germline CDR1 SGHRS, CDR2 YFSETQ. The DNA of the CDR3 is TGCGCCAGCACAGCGGGTAGCAACACCGGGGAGCTGTTTTTT. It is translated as CASTAGSNTGELFF.

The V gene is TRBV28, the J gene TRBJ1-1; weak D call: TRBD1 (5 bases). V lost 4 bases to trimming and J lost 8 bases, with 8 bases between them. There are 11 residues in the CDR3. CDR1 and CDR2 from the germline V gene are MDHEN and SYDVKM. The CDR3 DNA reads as TGTGCCAGCAGTTCCCGGGGGGAAGCTTTCTTT. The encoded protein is CASSSRGEAFF.

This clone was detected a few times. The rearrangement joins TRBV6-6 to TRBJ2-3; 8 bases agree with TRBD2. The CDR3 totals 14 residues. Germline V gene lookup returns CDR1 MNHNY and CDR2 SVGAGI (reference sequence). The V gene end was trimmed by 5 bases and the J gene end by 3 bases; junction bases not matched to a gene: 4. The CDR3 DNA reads TGTGCCAGCAGTACGGGAGGGTGGACAGATACGCAGTATTTT. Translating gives CASSTGGWTDTQYF.

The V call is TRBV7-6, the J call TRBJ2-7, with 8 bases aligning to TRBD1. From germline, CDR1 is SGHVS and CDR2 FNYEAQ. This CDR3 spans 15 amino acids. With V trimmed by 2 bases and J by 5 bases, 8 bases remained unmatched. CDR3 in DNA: TGTGCCAGCAGCTTAAGTCCCAGGGGGCACGACGAGCAGTACTTC. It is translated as CASSLSPRGHDEQYF. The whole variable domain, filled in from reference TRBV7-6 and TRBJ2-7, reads GAGVSQSPRYKVTKRGQDVALRCDPISGHVSLYWYRQALGQGPEFLTYFNYEAQQDKSGLPNDRFSAERPEGSISTLTIQRTEQRDSAMYRCASSLSPRGHDEQYFGPGTRLTVT.

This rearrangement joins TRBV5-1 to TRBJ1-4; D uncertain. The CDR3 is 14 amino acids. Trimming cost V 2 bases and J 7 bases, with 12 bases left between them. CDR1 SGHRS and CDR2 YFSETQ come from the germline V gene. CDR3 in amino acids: CASSFNGDAEKLFF. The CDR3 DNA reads TGCGCCAGCAGCTTCAACGGGGATGCTGAAAAACTGTTTTTT. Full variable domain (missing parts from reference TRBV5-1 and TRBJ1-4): KAGVTQTPRYLIKTRGQQVTLSCSPISGHRSVSWYQQTPGQGLQFLFEYFSETQRNKGNFPGRFSGRQFSNSRSEMNVSTLELGDSALYLCASSFNGDAEKLFFGSGTQLSVL.

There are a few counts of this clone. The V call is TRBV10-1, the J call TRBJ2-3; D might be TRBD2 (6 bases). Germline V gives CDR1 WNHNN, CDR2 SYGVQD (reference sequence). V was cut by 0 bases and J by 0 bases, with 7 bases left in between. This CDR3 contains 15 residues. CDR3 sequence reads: CASSESGGSTDTQYF. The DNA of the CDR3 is TGCGCCAGCAGTGAGTCGGGGGGAAGCACAGATACGCAGTATTTT.

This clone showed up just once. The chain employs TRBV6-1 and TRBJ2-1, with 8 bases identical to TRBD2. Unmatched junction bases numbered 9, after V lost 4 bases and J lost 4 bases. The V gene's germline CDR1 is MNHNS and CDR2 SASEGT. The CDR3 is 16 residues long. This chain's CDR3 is CASSGSFGGRYNEQFF. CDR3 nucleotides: TGTGCCAGCAGTGGCTCCTTCGGCGGGAGGTACAATGAGCAGTTCTTC.

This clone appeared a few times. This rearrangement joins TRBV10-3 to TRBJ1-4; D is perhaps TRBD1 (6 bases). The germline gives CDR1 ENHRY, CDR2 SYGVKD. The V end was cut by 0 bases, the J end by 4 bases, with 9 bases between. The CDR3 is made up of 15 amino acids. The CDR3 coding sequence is TGTGCCATCAGTGAGTCCGGACAGAATAATGAAAAACTGTTTTTT. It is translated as CAISESGQNNEKLFF.

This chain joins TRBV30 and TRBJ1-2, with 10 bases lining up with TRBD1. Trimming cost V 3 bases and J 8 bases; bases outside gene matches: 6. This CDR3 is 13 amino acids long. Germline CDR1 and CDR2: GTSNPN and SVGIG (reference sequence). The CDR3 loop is CAWRPGQGCGYTF. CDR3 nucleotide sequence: TGTGCCTGGAGACCGGGACAGGGGTGCGGCTACACCTTC.

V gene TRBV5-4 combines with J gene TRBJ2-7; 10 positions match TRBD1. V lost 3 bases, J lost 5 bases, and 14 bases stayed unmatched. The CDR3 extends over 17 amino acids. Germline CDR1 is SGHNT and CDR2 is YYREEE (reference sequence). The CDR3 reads CASSSGPRQGASHEQYF. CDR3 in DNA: TGTGCCAGCAGCTCTGGCCCTCGACAGGGGGCTTCCCACGAGCAGTACTTC.

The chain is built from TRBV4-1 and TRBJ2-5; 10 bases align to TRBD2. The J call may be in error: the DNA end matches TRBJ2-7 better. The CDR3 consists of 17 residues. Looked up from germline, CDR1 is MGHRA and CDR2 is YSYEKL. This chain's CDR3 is CASSQDWGAGGQDEQYF. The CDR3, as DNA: TGCGCCAGCAGCCAAGATTGGGGAGCGGGAGGGCAAGACGAGCAGTACTTC.

CDR3 in amino acids: CASRLGGVYNEQFF. For the CDR3, the DNA is TGCGCCAGCAGGCTGGGAGGTGTTTACAATGAGCAGTTCTTC. This sequence joins TRBV5-1 and TRBJ2-1; D is possibly TRBD2 (6 bases). V lost 5 bases and J 4 bases, leaving 13 bases between the germline ends. In germline, CDR1 is SGHRS, CDR2 YFSETQ. This CDR3 is 14 amino acids long.